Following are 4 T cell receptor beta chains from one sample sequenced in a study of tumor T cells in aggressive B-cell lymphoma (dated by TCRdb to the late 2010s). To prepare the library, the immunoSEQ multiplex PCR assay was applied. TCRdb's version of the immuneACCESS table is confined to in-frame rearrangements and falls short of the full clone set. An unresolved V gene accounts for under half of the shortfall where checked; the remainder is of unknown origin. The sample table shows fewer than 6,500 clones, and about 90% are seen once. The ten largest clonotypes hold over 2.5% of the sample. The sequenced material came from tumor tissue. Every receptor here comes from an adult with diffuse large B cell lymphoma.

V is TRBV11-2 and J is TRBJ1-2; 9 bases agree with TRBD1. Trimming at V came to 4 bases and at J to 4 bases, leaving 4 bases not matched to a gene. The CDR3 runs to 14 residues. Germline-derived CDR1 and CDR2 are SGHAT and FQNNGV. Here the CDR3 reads CASSSLTGGYGYTF. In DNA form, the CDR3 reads TGTGCCAGCAGCTCCCTGACAGGGGGCTATGGCTACACCTTC. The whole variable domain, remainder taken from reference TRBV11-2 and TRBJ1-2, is EAGVAQSPRYKIIEKRQSVAFWCNPISGHATLYWYQQILGQGPKLLIQFQNNGVVDDSQLPKDRFSAERLKGVDSTLKIQPAKLEDSAVYLCASSSLTGGYGYTFGSGTRLTVV.

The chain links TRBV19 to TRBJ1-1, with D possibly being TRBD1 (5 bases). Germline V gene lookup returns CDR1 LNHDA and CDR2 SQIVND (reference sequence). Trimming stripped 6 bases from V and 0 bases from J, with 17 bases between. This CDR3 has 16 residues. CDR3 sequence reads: CASRTHRSGMNTEAFF. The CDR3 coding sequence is TGTGCCAGTAGGACTCACAGGAGTGGGATGAACACTGAAGCTTTCTTT.

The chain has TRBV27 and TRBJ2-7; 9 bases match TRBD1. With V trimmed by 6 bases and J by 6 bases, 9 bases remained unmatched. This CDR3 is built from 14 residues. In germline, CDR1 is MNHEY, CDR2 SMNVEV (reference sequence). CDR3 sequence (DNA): TGTGCCAGCAGAGAAGCACAGGGGGCCGGCGAGCAGTACTTC. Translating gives CASREAQGAGEQYF.

CDR3 protein: CASSDTTGGYTGELFF. The CDR3 DNA is TGTGCCAGCAGTGACACGACGGGAGGGTACACCGGGGAGCTGTTTTTT. This chain connects TRBV6-4 to TRBJ2-2; 8 bases fit TRBD2. The CDR3 spans 16 residues. Trimming cost V 2 bases and J 3 bases; bases outside gene matches: 5. Germline V lookup: CDR1 MRHNA, CDR2 SNTAGT.